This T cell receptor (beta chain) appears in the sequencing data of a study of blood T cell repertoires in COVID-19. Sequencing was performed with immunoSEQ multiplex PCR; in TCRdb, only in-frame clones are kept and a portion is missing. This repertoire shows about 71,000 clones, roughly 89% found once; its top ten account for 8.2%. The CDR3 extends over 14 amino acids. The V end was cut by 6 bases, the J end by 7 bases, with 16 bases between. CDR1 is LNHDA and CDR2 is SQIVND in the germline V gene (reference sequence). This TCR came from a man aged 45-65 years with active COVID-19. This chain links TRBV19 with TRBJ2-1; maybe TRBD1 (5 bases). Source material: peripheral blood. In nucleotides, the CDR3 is TGTGCCAGTAGCAGTCAGGGTCAGGTGAATGAGCAGTTCTTC. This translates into CASSSQGQVNEQFF.